A selection of T cell receptor beta chains follows, all from one sample in a study of shared clonotypes between healthy human individuals. This table comes from immunoSEQ multiplex PCR, and its TCRdb copy is limited to in-frame clones, with some not included. The data contain 2,500,000 or so clones, 90% to 95% of them singletons. Sequencing was carried out using naive CD4+ T cells sorted from blood. The receptors come from a man between 18 and 35 years old in good health. The conserved cysteine and the conserved F or W are not part of the CDR3 here.

TRBV6-5,TRBJ1-4,ASSDSDKFEKLF
TRBV28,TRBJ1-2,ASRPGTGGNYGYT
TRBV12-5,TRBJ2-5,ASGNTDAIRDRGEKETQY
TRBV5-4,TRBJ2-7,ASSPGDPSSYEQY
TRBV7-3,TRBJ2-1,ASSPRTGVGDEQF
TRBV7-8,TRBJ1-5,ASSLEESRRGTQPQH
TRBV5-1,TRBJ2-7,ASSGRGEAAYEQY
TRBV10-3,TRBJ2-5,AISADSAPGTQY
TRBV10-1,TRBJ1-1,ASSGQINTEAF
TRBV6-6,TRBJ2-7,ASSGTGVDEQY
TRBV5-1,TRBJ2-1,ASSQRQGAGNEQF
TRBV7-3,TRBJ2-2,ASSLLGGELF
TRBV5-5,TRBJ2-1,ASSFLQGGDEQF
TRBV29-1,TRBJ2-7,SVGTATSSYEQY
TRBV15,TRBJ1-1,ATSRDPRGEAF
TRBV30,TRBJ1-2,AWRGDGGLNGYT
TRBV6-1,TRBJ1-1,ASSEGGRVTEAF
TRBV11-2,TRBJ2-7,ASSSGHEQY
TRBV10-2,TRBJ2-3,ASSLAGATDTQY
TRBV10-3,TRBJ2-5,AISPAGERDTETQY
TRBV6-1,TRBJ1-4,ASSVNRDEKLF
TRBV19,TRBJ1-6,ASTDGPNVGSPLH
TRBV2,TRBJ1-1,ASSPTGALNTEAF
TRBV6-1,TRBJ2-1,ASSEGLAGIYNEQF
TRBV2,TRBJ2-4,ASRGSLGIQY
TRBV5-4,TRBJ2-7,ASSAGRGYEQY
TRBV28,TRBJ2-5,ASSFRTGGETQY
TRBV23-1,TRBJ2-7,ASSQDRTYEQY
TRBV4-1,TRBJ2-3,ASSQGVPDTQY
TRBV20-1,TRBJ1-1,SASFEAF
TRBV11-2,TRBJ2-3,ASSPTTDTQY
TRBV2,TRBJ1-2,ASSEQETSGYT
TRBV7-3,TRBJ2-2,ASSPQNTGELF
TRBV4-3,TRBJ2-4,ASSQDSSSGNIQY
TRBV4-1,TRBJ1-1,ASSRVRDRHMNTEAF
TRBV5-1,TRBJ2-1,ASSPSGRSLINEQF
TRBV5-1,TRBJ1-2,ASSLGTNSGYGYT
TRBV6-6,TRBJ2-3,ASSPPDGRAHTQY
TRBV5-1,TRBJ2-5,ASSLVAGGQETQY
TRBV6-5,TRBJ1-2,ASSKTGPPFGYT
TRBV28,TRBJ2-3,ASKEGGALDTQY
TRBV7-9,TRBJ2-1,ASSLSAGDEQF
TRBV7-8,TRBJ2-3,ASRPTSGLSTDTQY
TRBV6-6,TRBJ1-2,ASSYPPGSNYGYT
TRBV30,TRBJ2-2,AWSVYAIGELF
TRBV27,TRBJ2-7,ASSLMGQGRYEQY
TRBV10-2,TRBJ2-2,ASSSTGELF
TRBV19,TRBJ2-1,ASSNRAASGEQF
TRBV6-1,TRBJ1-5,ASGRSGGADQPQH
TRBV18,TRBJ2-7,ASSPPSGFEQY
TRBV30,TRBJ1-5,AWSQGSFGPNQPQH
TRBV7-2,TRBJ2-1,ASSIGALAGVEQF
TRBV6-6,TRBJ1-1,ASRRGGGNTEAF